One and the same sample provided the 16 T cell receptor beta chains below, sequenced in a study of blood T cells in healthy people across ages. Sample-barcoded 5' priming and a J-beta primer mix drove a second PCR of roughly 7 to 11 cycles. TCRdb independently ran MiXCR on the 5' RACE reads; one entry per CDR3 protein. Of around 1.5 million distinct CDR3 sequences listed, 59% are singletons. Sequences were obtained from blood. The origin of the receptors is a man between 18 and 35 years old in good health.

In its sample, this clonotype was seen a few times. The rearrangement uses TRBV20-1 and TRBJ2-1, with 7 bases that match TRBD2. CDR1 DFQATT and CDR2 SNEGSKA come from the germline V gene (reference sequence). The CDR3 has 14 amino acids. The trim removed 6 bases at V and 3 bases at J, leaving 8 bases unmatched. The CDR3, as DNA: TGCAGTGCCAGGAGGCTAGCGGTCTACAATGAGCAGTTCTTC. Translated, it gives CSARRLAVYNEQFF.

V is TRBV20-1 and J is TRBJ2-7; D is unclear. Per germline, CDR1 DFQATT and CDR2 SNEGSKA (reference sequence). V lost 0 bases and J 7 bases, leaving 7 bases between the germline ends. The CDR3 runs 11 residues. The CDR3 DNA is TGCAGTGCTAGAGAAATGGGAGAGCAGTACTTC. It encodes CSAREMGEQYF.

V usage is TRBV27 and J usage is TRBJ2-1, with no clear D. With 4 bases removed from V and 6 bases from J, the gap between germline ends came to 10 bases. This CDR3 is 13 amino acids long. In germline, CDR1 is MNHEY, CDR2 SMNVEV (reference sequence). CDR3 in DNA: TGTGCCAGCAGTTACGTGAGTACCAATGAGCAGTTCTTC. Protein: CASSYVSTNEQFF.

The chain is built from TRBV24-1 and TRBJ2-4; D is possibly TRBD2 (6 bases). Germline values: CDR1 KGHDR, CDR2 SFDVKD. V lost 7 bases and J 0 bases, leaving 12 bases between the germline ends. The CDR3 is 15 residues long. CDR3 protein: CATSPEGLAKNIQYF. In DNA, the CDR3 is TGTGCCACCAGCCCTGAGGGACTAGCCAAAAACATTCAGTACTTC.

CDR3 in amino acids: CSAKLPSAGTGIYEQYF. CDR3 sequence (DNA): TGCAGCGCGAAATTACCCTCAGCCGGGACGGGAATCTACGAGCAGTACTTC. The V and J genes are TRBV20-1 and TRBJ2-7, with D perhaps assigned TRBD1 or TRBD2 (5 bases each). The CDR3 is made up of 17 amino acids. Germline loops: CDR1 DFQATT, CDR2 SNEGSKA (reference sequence).

This sequence joins TRBV25-1 and TRBJ2-1; 7 bases match TRBD2. J was trimmed by 5 bases and V by 7 bases; bases with no gene match: 11. Germline values: CDR1 MGHDK, CDR2 SYGVNS. The CDR3 extends over 15 amino acids. The CDR3 here is CASKASGGKNNEQFF. As DNA, the CDR3 is TGTGCCAGCAAGGCGTCGGGGGGAAAAAACAATGAGCAGTTCTTC.

The chain joins TRBV6-2 or TRBV6-3 to TRBJ1-1, with a weak D call TRBD1 (5 bases). Trimming cost V 0 bases and J 3 bases, with 11 bases left between them. The germline V gene has CDR1 MNHEY and CDR2 SVGEGT. The CDR3 consists of 15 residues. The CDR3, as DNA: TGTGCCAGCAGTTACTCGGGGACGGGCTACACTGAAGCTTTCTTT. This translates into CASSYSGTGYTEAFF.

This sequence joins TRBV6-5 and TRBJ2-5; either TRBD1 or TRBD2 may supply D (5 bases each). Trimming removed 0 bases at V and 4 bases at J, with 12 bases between. Germline V gene sequence: CDR1 MNHEY, CDR2 SVGAGI. The CDR3 loop spans 15 amino acids. CDR3 protein: CASSYSIRGAETQYF. The CDR3 bases are TGTGCCAGCAGTTACTCGATCCGGGGCGCAGAGACCCAGTACTTC.

This clonotype showed up just a few times. The chain joins TRBV6-6 to TRBJ2-5; D gene uncertain. Deletions cut 4 bases from V and 5 bases from J, with 8 bases between. The CDR3 contains 12 residues. The germline V gene encodes CDR1 MNHNY and CDR2 SVGAGI (reference sequence). CDR3 region: CASSFPYETQYF. DNA of the CDR3: TGTGCCAGCAGTTTCCCCTACGAGACCCAGTACTTC.

This chain connects TRBV20-1 to TRBJ2-3, with a tentative D call TRBD2 (5 bases). The CDR3 extends over 15 amino acids. Germline V gives CDR1 DFQATT, CDR2 SNEGSKA (reference sequence). The V gene lost 6 bases and the J gene lost 5 bases, with 21 bases spanning the gap. This CDR3 is CSASLRVTEGDTQYF. The CDR3 bases are TGCAGTGCCTCCCTCCGGGTCACAGAGGGAGATACGCAGTATTTT.

This clonotype was recorded a few times. The chain couples TRBV7-7 to TRBJ2-7, with 10 bases fitting TRBD2. This CDR3 region has 14 residues. Germline trimming cut 10 bases from V and 3 bases from J; bases unmatched to any gene: 9. Germline V gives CDR1 SSHAT, CDR2 FNYEAQ (reference sequence). CDR3 loop: CATTEGTSDYEQYF. DNA for the CDR3: TGTGCCACCACGGAGGGGACTAGCGACTACGAGCAGTACTTC.

As to this clonotype: This could be a read error, since a much larger clone is one nucleotide away. DNA for the CDR3: TGTGCCAGCAGCAAATACACCGGGGAGCTGTTTTTT. It specifies CASSKYTGELFF. V is TRBV6-6 and J is TRBJ2-2; D is ambiguous. V lost 6 bases, J lost 3 bases, and 5 bases lay in between. The germline gives CDR1 MNHNY, CDR2 SVGAGI (reference sequence). This CDR3 has 12 residues.

The CDR3 sequence is CASKGGTDIEQYF. The CDR3 DNA reads TGTGCCAGCAAGGGAGGGACAGATATCGAGCAGTACTTC. V usage is TRBV6-5 and J usage is TRBJ2-7; D possibly matches TRBD1 or TRBD2 (7 bases each). The CDR3 totals 13 residues. Germline lookup yields CDR1 MNHEY and CDR2 SVGAGI. V lost 7 bases and J lost 6, with 16 bases in between.

V and J are TRBV4-1 and TRBJ2-1, with TRBD2 matching 11 bases. CDR3 length: 17 amino acids. Looked up from germline, CDR1 is MGHRA and CDR2 is YSYEKL. V gave up 3 bases and J gave up 4 bases; unmatched junction bases: 8. The CDR3 is CASSHTFGTSGYNEQFF. The CDR3 bases are TGCGCCAGCAGCCATACCTTTGGGACTAGCGGATACAATGAGCAGTTCTTC.

This clonotype occurred a few times. The chain couples TRBV4-1 to TRBJ2-3, with D possibly TRBD2 on 7 matching bases. Trimming pared 0 bases from V and 4 bases from J, leaving 11 bases between. The CDR3 runs to 15 residues. Germline V lookup: CDR1 MGHRA, CDR2 YSYEKL. CDR3 sequence: CASSQDPGGPDTQYF. Here the CDR3 DNA reads TGCGCCAGCAGCCAAGATCCCGGGGGGCCAGATACGCAGTATTTT.

The chain is built from TRBV25-1 and TRBJ2-3; no clear D. Trimming removed 5 bases at V and 2 bases at J, with 11 bases between. Per germline, CDR1 MGHDK and CDR2 SYGVNS. The CDR3 totals 14 residues. As DNA, the CDR3 is TGTGCCAGCAGTCCAGAATCTGCCACAGATACGCAGTATTTT. Encoded protein: CASSPESATDTQYF.